These T cell receptor beta chains were read from a single sample in a study of regulatory T cells in long-lasting Graves disease. TCRdb used MiXCR to reprocess the multiplex PCR reads, holding one entry per CDR3 protein. The sample gives 400,000 to 500,000 distinct CDR3 sequences, about 16% of which show up once; about 25% is in the top ten. This sample also appeared in a second study, on T cells in Graves' hyperthyroidism and ophthalmopathy.

Sequencing used peripheral blood mononuclear cells (PBMCs), obtained at new diagnosis, from a patient treated with antithyroid drugs. The origin of the receptors is a young woman with Graves disease. The CDR3 runs from the conserved cysteine through the conserved F or W. Fields, in order: D gene, J gene, clone size, V gene, CDR3 protein, CDR3 DNA. The D gene is left open where the match is weak. Part of the rows lack a size; the others show once, few, many or a class for expanded clones.

D gene: TRBD2; J gene: TRBJ2-1; clone size: many; V gene: TRBV20-1; CDR3 protein: CSARATSGRIVVNEQFF; CDR3 DNA: TGCAGTGCTAGAGCTACTAGCGGGAGAATAGTGGTCAATGAGCAGTTCTTC
D gene: TRBD2; J gene: TRBJ2-3; clone size: many; V gene: TRBV5-1; CDR3 protein: CASSFPSGRSDTQYF; CDR3 DNA: TGCGCCAGCAGCTTTCCAAGCGGGAGATCAGATACGCAGTATTTT
D gene: NA; J gene: TRBJ2-2; clone size: NA; V gene: TRBV11-2; CDR3 protein: CASSSSGGDSVAGELFF; CDR3 DNA: TGTGCCAGCAGCTCCTCGGGGGGCGATTCCGTAGCCGGGGAGCTGTTTTTT
D gene: NA; J gene: TRBJ1-5; clone size: many; V gene: TRBV12-3/TRBV12-4; CDR3 protein: CASSLVPPGSNQPQHF; CDR3 DNA: TGTGCCAGCAGTTTAGTCCCCCCGGGGAGCAATCAGCCCCAGCATTTT
D gene: NA; J gene: TRBJ2-7; clone size: few; V gene: TRBV28; CDR3 protein: CASSLPDYEQYF; CDR3 DNA: TGTGCCAGCAGTCTCCCGGACTACGAGCAGTACTTC
D gene: NA; J gene: TRBJ2-7; clone size: many; V gene: TRBV2; CDR3 protein: CASSELGYEQYF; CDR3 DNA: TGTGCCAGCAGTGAGTTGGGCTACGAGCAGTACTTC
D gene: TRBD2; J gene: TRBJ2-5; clone size: few; V gene: TRBV5-1; CDR3 protein: CASSLEASGRAGSQYF; CDR3 DNA: TGCGCCAGCAGCTTGGAGGCTAGCGGGAGGGCAGGGTCCCAGTACTTC
D gene: TRBD2; J gene: TRBJ2-1; clone size: NA; V gene: TRBV28; CDR3 protein: CASSTGTSGAYNEQFF; CDR3 DNA: TGTGCCAGCAGCACGGGGACTAGCGGGGCTTACAATGAGCAGTTCTTC
D gene: TRBD2; J gene: TRBJ2-2; clone size: many; V gene: TRBV28; CDR3 protein: CASSSTSGRVGGELFF; CDR3 DNA: TGTGCCAGCAGTTCGACTAGCGGGAGAGTGGGCGGGGAGCTGTTTTTT
D gene: NA; J gene: TRBJ1-5; clone size: NA; V gene: TRBV10-2; CDR3 protein: CASSDHVNQPQHF; CDR3 DNA: TGCGCCAGCAGTGATCATGTTAATCAGCCCCAGCATTTT
D gene: NA; J gene: TRBJ1-1; clone size: few; V gene: TRBV10-1; CDR3 protein: CASSDPPRTAEAFF; CDR3 DNA: TGCGCCAGCAGTGACCCCCCCCGGACGGCTGAAGCTTTCTTT
D gene: TRBD1; J gene: TRBJ2-3; clone size: NA; V gene: TRBV19; CDR3 protein: CASRDRGSTDTQYF; CDR3 DNA: TGTGCCAGTCGGGACAGGGGTAGCACAGATACGCAGTATTTT
D gene: TRBD1; J gene: TRBJ2-7; clone size: many; V gene: TRBV18; CDR3 protein: CASSSDRGLGEQYF; CDR3 DNA: TGTGCCAGCTCATCCGACAGGGGGCTAGGCGAGCAGTACTTC
D gene: NA; J gene: TRBJ1-5; clone size: NA; V gene: TRBV15; CDR3 protein: CATSSGRLNQPQHF; CDR3 DNA: TGTGCCACCAGCAGTGGGCGACTCAATCAGCCCCAGCATTTT
D gene: TRBD1; J gene: TRBJ2-1; clone size: many; V gene: TRBV29-1; CDR3 protein: CSVGPLRTGMDNEQFF; CDR3 DNA: TGCAGCGTTGGACCTTTAAGGACAGGGATGGACAATGAGCAGTTCTTC
D gene: TRBD2; J gene: TRBJ2-1; clone size: NA; V gene: TRBV12-3/TRBV12-4; CDR3 protein: CASKTGLAGEEQFF; CDR3 DNA: TGTGCCAGCAAAACGGGACTAGCGGGAGAGGAGCAGTTCTTC
D gene: NA; J gene: TRBJ1-1; clone size: few; V gene: TRBV5-5; CDR3 protein: CASSVGGSTEAFF; CDR3 DNA: TGTGCCAGCAGCGTAGGAGGTTCCACTGAAGCTTTCTTT
D gene: NA; J gene: TRBJ1-1; clone size: many; V gene: TRBV19; CDR3 protein: CASSIRLMNTEAFF; CDR3 DNA: TGTGCCAGTAGTATACGGCTGATGAACACTGAAGCTTTCTTT
D gene: NA; J gene: TRBJ2-3; clone size: many; V gene: TRBV11-2; CDR3 protein: CASSLADPADTQYF; CDR3 DNA: TGTGCCAGCAGCTTAGCGGATCCCGCAGATACGCAGTATTTT
D gene: TRBD2; J gene: TRBJ2-1; clone size: many; V gene: TRBV7-3; CDR3 protein: CASSPSGLAGVEQFF; CDR3 DNA: TGCGCCAGCAGCCCATCGGGACTAGCGGGAGTGGAGCAGTTCTTC
D gene: TRBD2; J gene: TRBJ2-7; clone size: NA; V gene: TRBV5-5; CDR3 protein: CASSAPSGRAGEQYF; CDR3 DNA: TGTGCCAGCAGCGCACCGAGCGGGAGGGCCGGTGAGCAGTACTTC
D gene: NA; J gene: TRBJ2-7; clone size: NA; V gene: TRBV6-5; CDR3 protein: CASSYSSLRGAYEQYF; CDR3 DNA: TGTGCCAGCAGTTACTCAAGTTTACGCGGGGCCTACGAGCAGTACTTC
D gene: TRBD2; J gene: TRBJ2-5; clone size: many; V gene: TRBV2; CDR3 protein: CASSTGTSGGTQYF; CDR3 DNA: TGTGCCAGCAGTACCGGGACTAGCGGAGGGACCCAGTACTTC
D gene: NA; J gene: TRBJ1-2; clone size: many; V gene: TRBV2; CDR3 protein: CASSPTRAPISGYTF; CDR3 DNA: TGTGCCAGCAGTCCTACGAGGGCCCCTATATCTGGCTACACCTTC